The following is a T cell receptor beta chain sequence with its context. Its antigen is currently unknown. Germline V gene sequence: CDR1 LNHDA, CDR2 SQIVND (reference sequence). Trimming cost V 2 bases and J 8 bases, with 10 bases left between them. CDR3 length: 13 amino acids. These data come from a study of Ad26.COV2.S vaccination and SARS-CoV-2 variants. Overall study: Enrolled in COV1001, the donor was in the Ad26.COV2.S trial arm, which received the vaccine.

Using immunoSEQ multiplex PCR, the repertoire was profiled, and TCRdb retains in-frame clones only, with some absent. Of about 440,000 clones detected, roughly 85% appear once; the ten largest clones hold around 13%. Treatment: 15 to 20 received Ad26.COV2.S at low or high dose, single or two shots; 5 received placebo; per-sample allocation not given. Sampling happened 63 days after the first vaccine or placebo injection. Donor was an adult aged 18-55 years in Boston. Study-level results: In vaccinated individuals, spike-specific CD8+ and CD4+ T cell responses reportedly displayed substantial breadth. People who got the vaccine had more spike-specific TCR breadth than people who got placebo.

The starting material was peripheral blood, obtained in a trial of Ad26.COV2.S vaccine versus placebo. The rearrangement uses TRBV19 and TRBJ2-1; no clear D. The clonotype was recovered from a person between 18 and 65 years old who received the Ad26.COV2.S COVID-19 vaccine or a placebo. The chain's CDR3 is CASSIYGVDEQFF. The CDR3 nucleotides are TGTGCCAGTAGTATATACGGTGTCGATGAGCAGTTCTTC.